This TCR beta chain was recovered during a study of CD8 T cells in ankylosing spondylitis. In this sample, this clonotype turned up many times. Its antigen is still unknown. Study-wide points: Enrichment of disease-linked clones was reportedly significant in matched ankylosing spondylitis synovial fluid.

The CDR3 is made up of 15 amino acids. In germline, CDR1 is DFQATT, CDR2 SNEGSKA (reference sequence). J gave up 1 base and V 5 bases, and 9 bases lay outside the gene matches. TCRdb re-analysed the 5' RACE reads in MiXCR, keeping a single row per CDR3 protein. This sample has around 99,000 distinct CDR3 sequences; just under 9% occur once, and the top ten carry roughly 5%. The chain combines TRBV20-1 with TRBJ2-3, with 7 bases that match TRBD1. Sequenced: blood, either unsorted or a sorted T cell fraction (not recorded which). This sequence originates from a male donor with ankylosing spondylitis or in good health (not recorded which). DNA for the CDR3: TGCAGTGCTTCCTCACAGGGGCTCGGCACAGATACGCAGTATTTT. As protein: CSASSQGLGTDTQYF.